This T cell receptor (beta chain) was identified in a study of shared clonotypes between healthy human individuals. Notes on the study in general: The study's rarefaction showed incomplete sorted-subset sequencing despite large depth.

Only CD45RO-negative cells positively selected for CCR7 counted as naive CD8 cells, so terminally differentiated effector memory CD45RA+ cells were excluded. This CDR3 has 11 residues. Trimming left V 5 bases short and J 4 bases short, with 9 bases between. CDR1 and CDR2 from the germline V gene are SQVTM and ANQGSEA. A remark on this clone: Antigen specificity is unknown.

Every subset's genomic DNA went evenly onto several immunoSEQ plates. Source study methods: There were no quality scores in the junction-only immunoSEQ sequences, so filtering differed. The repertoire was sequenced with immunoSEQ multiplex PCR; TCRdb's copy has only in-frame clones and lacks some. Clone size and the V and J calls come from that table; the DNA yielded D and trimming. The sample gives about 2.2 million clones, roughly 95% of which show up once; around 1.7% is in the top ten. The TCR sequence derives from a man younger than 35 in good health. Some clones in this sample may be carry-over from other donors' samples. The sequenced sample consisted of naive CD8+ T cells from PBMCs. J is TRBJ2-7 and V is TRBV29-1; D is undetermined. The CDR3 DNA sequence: TGCAGCGTTCGGACCGTTTACGAGCAGTACTTC. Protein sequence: CSVRTVYEQYF.